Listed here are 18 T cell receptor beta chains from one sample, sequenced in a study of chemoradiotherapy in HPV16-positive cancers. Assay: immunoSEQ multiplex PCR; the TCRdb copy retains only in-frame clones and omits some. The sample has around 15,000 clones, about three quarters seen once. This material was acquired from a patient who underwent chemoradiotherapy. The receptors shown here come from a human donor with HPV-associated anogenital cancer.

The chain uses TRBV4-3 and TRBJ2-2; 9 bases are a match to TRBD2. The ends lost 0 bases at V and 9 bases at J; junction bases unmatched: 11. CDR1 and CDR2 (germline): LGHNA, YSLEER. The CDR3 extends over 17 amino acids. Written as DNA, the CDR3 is TGCGCCAGCAGCCAAGAAGGAGCGGGGGGTCACAACCGGGAGCTGTTTTTT. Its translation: CASSQEGAGGHNRELFF.

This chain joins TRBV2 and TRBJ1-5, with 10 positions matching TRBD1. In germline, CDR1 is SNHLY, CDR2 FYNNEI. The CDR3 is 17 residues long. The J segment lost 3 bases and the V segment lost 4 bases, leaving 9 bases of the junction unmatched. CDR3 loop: CASSGTLGQGNNQPQHF. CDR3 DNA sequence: TGTGCCAGCAGTGGGACATTGGGACAGGGGAACAATCAGCCCCAGCATTTT. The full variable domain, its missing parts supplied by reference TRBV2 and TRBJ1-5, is EPEVTQTPSHQVTQMGQEVILRCVPISNHLYFYWYRQILGQKVEFLVSFYNNEISEKSEIFDDQFSVERPDGSNFTLKIRSTKLEDSAMYFCASSGTLGQGNNQPQHFGDGTRLSIL.

The CDR3 DNA is TGTGCCAGCAGCTCCGGGGGCTACGAGCAGTACTTC. Its protein product is CASSSGGYEQYF. V and J are TRBV11-3 and TRBJ2-7, with D maybe TRBD2 (6 bases). Trimming pared 4 bases from V and 3 bases from J, leaving 7 bases between. Germline CDR1 SGHNT, CDR2 YENEEA. The CDR3 loop spans 12 amino acids.

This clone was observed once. CDR3 sequence (DNA): TGTGCCACCAGGTGGCAGGGGACCTACGAGCAGTACTTC. This gives the protein CATRWQGTYEQYF. The V call is TRBV28, the J call TRBJ2-7, with a tentative D call TRBD1 (6 bases). V lost 10 bases to trimming and J lost 2 bases, with 15 bases between them. Germline loops: CDR1 MDHEN, CDR2 SYDVKM. The CDR3 length is 13 residues.

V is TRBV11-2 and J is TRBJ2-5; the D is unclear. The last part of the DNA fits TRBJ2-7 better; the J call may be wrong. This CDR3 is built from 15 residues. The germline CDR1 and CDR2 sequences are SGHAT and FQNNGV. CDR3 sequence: CASSNRGTLSYEQYF. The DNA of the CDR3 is TGTGCCAGCAGTAACCGAGGCACCCTCTCCTACGAGCAGTACTTC.

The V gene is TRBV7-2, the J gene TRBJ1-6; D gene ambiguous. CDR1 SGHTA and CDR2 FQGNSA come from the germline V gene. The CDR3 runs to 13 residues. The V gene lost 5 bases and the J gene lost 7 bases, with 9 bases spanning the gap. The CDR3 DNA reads TGTGCCAGCAGCCCGACGAGGAATTCACCCCTCCACTTT. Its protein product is CASSPTRNSPLHF.

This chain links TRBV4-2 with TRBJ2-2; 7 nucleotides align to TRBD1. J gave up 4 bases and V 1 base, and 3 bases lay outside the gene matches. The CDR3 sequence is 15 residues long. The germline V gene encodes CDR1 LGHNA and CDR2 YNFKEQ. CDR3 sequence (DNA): TGTGCCAGCAGCCAAGCGGGACAGAGCACCGGGGAGCTGTTTTTT. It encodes CASSQAGQSTGELFF.

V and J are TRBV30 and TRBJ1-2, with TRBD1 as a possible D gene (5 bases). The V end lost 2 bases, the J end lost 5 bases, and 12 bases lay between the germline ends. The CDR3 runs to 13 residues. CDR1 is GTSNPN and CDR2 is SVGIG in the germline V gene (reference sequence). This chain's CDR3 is CAWSSRAEYGYTF. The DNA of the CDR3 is TGTGCCTGGAGTTCCAGGGCCGAGTATGGCTACACCTTC.

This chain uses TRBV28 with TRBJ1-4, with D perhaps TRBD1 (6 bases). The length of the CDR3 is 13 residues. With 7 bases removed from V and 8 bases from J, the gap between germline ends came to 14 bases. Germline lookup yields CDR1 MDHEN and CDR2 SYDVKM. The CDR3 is CASTVGAREKLFF. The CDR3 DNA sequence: TGTGCCAGCACCGTGGGGGCTAGGGAAAAACTGTTTTTT. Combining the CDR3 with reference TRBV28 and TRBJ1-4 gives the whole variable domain DVKVTQSSRYLVKRTGEKVFLECVQDMDHENMFWYRQDPGLGLRLIYFSYDVKMKEKGDIPEGYSVSREKKERFSLILESASTNQTSMYLCASTVGAREKLFFGSGTQLSVL.

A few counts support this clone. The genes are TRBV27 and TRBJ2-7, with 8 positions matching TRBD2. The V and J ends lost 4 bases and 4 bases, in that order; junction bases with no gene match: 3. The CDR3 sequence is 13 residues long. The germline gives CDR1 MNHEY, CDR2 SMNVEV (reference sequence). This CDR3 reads CASSSGGGYEQYF. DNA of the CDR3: TGTGCCAGCAGTTCGGGAGGGGGGTACGAGCAGTACTTC.

CDR3: CASRGQGITDTQYF. CDR3 DNA sequence: TGTGCCAGCAGGGGACAGGGGATCACAGATACGCAGTATTTT. The gene calls are TRBV28 and TRBJ2-3; the match to TRBD1 covers 10 bases. Germline V gene data show CDR1 as MDHEN and CDR2 as SYDVKM. The ends lost 6 bases at V and 2 bases at J; junction bases unmatched: 2. The CDR3 covers 14 residues.

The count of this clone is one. The DNA for the CDR3 is TGTGCCAGTCCTAGACAAGGGTTCGGAACGGGTGCTGAAGCTTTCTTT. Encoded protein: CASPRQGFGTGAEAFF. The V gene is TRBV27, the J gene TRBJ1-1; D is ambiguous. The CDR3 spans 16 residues. Trimming shortened V by 9 bases and J by 6 bases, and 26 bases separated the two germline ends. Germline loops: CDR1 MNHEY, CDR2 SMNVEV (reference sequence).

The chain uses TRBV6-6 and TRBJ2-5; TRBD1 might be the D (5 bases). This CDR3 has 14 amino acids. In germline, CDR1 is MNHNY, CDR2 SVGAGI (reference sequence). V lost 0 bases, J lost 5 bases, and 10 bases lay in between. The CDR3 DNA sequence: TGTGCCAGCAGTTACTCGACAGCCGAGGAGACCCAGTACTTC. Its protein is CASSYSTAEETQYF.

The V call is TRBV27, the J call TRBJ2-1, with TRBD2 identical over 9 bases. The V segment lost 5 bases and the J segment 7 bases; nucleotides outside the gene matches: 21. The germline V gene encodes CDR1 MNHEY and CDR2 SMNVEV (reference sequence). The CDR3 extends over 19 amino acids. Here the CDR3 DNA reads TGTGCCAGCAGTAGACGTCCTGCTAGCGGCGGGGGGGGCTCGAATGAGCAGTTCTTC. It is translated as CASSRRPASGGGGSNEQFF.

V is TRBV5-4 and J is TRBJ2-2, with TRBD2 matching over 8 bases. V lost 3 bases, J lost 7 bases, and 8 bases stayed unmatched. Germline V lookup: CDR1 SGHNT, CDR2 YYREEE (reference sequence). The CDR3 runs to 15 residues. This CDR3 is CASSYHGGDGGELFF. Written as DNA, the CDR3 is TGTGCCAGCAGCTATCACGGGGGGGATGGCGGGGAGCTGTTTTTT.

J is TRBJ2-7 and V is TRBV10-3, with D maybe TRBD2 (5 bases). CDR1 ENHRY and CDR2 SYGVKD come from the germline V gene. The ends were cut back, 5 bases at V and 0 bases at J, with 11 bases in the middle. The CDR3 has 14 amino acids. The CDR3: CAISPSGFSYEQYF. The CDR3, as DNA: TGTGCCATCAGTCCAAGCGGTTTCTCCTACGAGCAGTACTTC.

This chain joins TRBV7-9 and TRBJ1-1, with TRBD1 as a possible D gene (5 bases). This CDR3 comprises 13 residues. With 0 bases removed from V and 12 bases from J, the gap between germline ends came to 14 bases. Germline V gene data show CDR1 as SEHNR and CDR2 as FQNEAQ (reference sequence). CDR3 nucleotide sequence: TGTGCCAGCAGCTTAGCGGGACGGGGCCTCTCTTTCTTT. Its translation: CASSLAGRGLSFF.

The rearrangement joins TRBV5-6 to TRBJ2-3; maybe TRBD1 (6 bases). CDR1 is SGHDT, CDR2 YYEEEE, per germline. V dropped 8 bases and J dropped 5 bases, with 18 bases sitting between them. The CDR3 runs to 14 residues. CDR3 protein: CASRKAGEGDTQYF. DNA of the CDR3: TGTGCCAGTCGGAAAGCAGGGGAAGGAGATACGCAGTATTTT.